This T cell receptor (beta chain) appears in the sequencing data of a study of blood T cell repertoires in COVID-19. Germline values: CDR1 MNHEY, CDR2 SVGAGI. V was pared by 7 bases and J by 6 bases, with 16 bases between. This CDR3 comprises 14 residues. Method: immunoSEQ multiplex PCR; TCRdb's copy keeps in-frame clones and lacks some. The table shows around 140,000 clones, with approximately 81% occurring only once. Sequences were obtained from peripheral blood. The source is a woman aged 55-70 years with active or convalescent COVID-19. This rearrangement joins TRBV6-5 to TRBJ1-3; D not resolved. The CDR3 nucleotides are TGTGCCAGCAAGGCGGGAGTCCTCTTAAACACCATATATTTT. Encoded protein: CASKAGVLLNTIYF.